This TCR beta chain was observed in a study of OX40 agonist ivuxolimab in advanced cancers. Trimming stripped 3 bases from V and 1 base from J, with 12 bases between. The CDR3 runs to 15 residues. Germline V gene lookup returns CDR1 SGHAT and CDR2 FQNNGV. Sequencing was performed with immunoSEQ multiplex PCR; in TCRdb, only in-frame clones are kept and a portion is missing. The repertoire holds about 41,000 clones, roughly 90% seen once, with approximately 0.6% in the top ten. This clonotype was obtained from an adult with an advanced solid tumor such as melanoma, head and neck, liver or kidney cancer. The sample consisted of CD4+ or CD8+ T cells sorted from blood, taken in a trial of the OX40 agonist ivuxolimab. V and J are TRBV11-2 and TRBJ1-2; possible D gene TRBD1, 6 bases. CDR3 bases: TGTGCCAGCAGCTTTCCAGGGGACCTTAACTATGGCTACACCTTC. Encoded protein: CASSFPGDLNYGYTF.